A single sample gave rise to the 21 T cell receptor beta chains below, sequenced in a study of T cell responses to AZD1222 COVID-19 vaccine. The repertoire was sequenced with immunoSEQ multiplex PCR; TCRdb's copy has only in-frame clones and lacks some. The sample includes 54,000 or so clones, around 90% of them seen just once. The specimen was peripheral blood, collected on day 0 of AZD1222 vaccination. These receptors all come from an adult in good health.

The sample holds one count of this clone. This sequence joins TRBV10-3 and TRBJ1-5; TRBD1 matches at 9 bases. Per the germline V gene, CDR1 is ENHRY and CDR2 is SYGVKD. The CDR3 runs 18 residues. Unmatched junction bases numbered 12, after V lost 6 bases and J lost 0 bases. The CDR3 DNA sequence: TGTGCCATCAGCGCTGGGACAGGGCAAGGGGATAGCAATCAGCCCCAGCATTTT. Translating it yields CAISAGTGQGDSNQPQHF.

This chain joins TRBV28 and TRBJ2-2; weak D call: TRBD2 (6 bases). Trimming left V 6 bases short and J 6 bases short, with 11 bases between. CDR1 and CDR2 (germline): MDHEN, SYDVKM. The CDR3 length is 13 residues. CDR3 nucleotide sequence: TGTGCCAGCAGCGGGAGTCTCGCCGGGGAGCTGTTTTTT. Amino acid sequence: CASSGSLAGELFF.

The J gene is TRBJ1-1, the V gene TRBV18, with no clear D. This CDR3 spans 15 amino acids. Trimming left V 0 bases short and J 0 bases short, with 8 bases between. Germline loops: CDR1 KGHSH, CDR2 LQKENI. The CDR3 here is CASSPPLELNTEAFF. The CDR3 DNA is TGTGCCAGCTCACCACCGCTGGAGCTGAACACTGAAGCTTTCTTT. The whole variable domain, filled in from reference TRBV18 and TRBJ1-1, reads NAGVMQNPRHLVRRRGQEARLRCSPMKGHSHVYWYRQLPEEGLKFMVYLQKENIIDESGMPKERFSAEFPKEGPSILRIQQVVRGDSAAYFCASSPPLELNTEAFFGQGTRLTVV.

The rearrangement uses TRBV19 and TRBJ1-4; 7 bases fit TRBD1. V gave up 6 bases and J gave up 7 bases; unmatched junction bases: 8. The CDR3 consists of 14 residues. CDR1 and CDR2 from the germline V gene are LNHDA and SQIVND (reference sequence). The chain's CDR3 is CASRTGTELEKLFF. Here the CDR3 DNA reads TGTGCCAGTAGGACCGGGACAGAGCTTGAAAAACTGTTTTTT.

The chain joins TRBV7-2 to TRBJ2-7; no clear D. The CDR3 consists of 14 residues. V was clipped by 5 bases and J by 3 bases, with 14 bases between them. Germline CDR1 reads SGHTA; CDR2 reads FQGNSA. CDR3 in amino acids: CASSPLGFSYEQYF. CDR3 sequence (DNA): TGTGCCAGCAGCCCACTTGGGTTCAGCTACGAGCAGTACTTC.

The rearrangement links TRBV28 to TRBJ1-2; no clear D gene. This CDR3 has 14 amino acids. CDR1 is MDHEN and CDR2 is SYDVKM in the germline V gene. Trimming left V 2 bases short and J 1 base short, with 8 bases between. The CDR3 DNA sequence: TGTGCCAGCAGTTTAGGTCTCGATAACTATGGCTACACCTTC. Amino acid sequence: CASSLGLDNYGYTF.

The chain is built from TRBV2 and TRBJ2-5, with 7 bases lining up with TRBD1. Germline loops: CDR1 SNHLY, CDR2 FYNNEI. V shed 7 bases, J shed 2 bases, and the junction held 7 bases outside the gene matches. This CDR3 region has 14 residues. The CDR3 nucleotides read TGTGCCAGCACCCCGGGACAGAGACAAGAGACCCAGTACTTC. It encodes CASTPGQRQETQYF.

The chain is built from TRBV28 and TRBJ1-2; D possibly corresponds to TRBD1 (6 bases). The CDR3 loop spans 14 amino acids. Germline CDR1 is MDHEN and CDR2 is SYDVKM. Trimming cost V 6 bases and J 2 bases, with 13 bases left between them. CDR3 sequence reads: CASRSRTANYGYTF. The DNA for the CDR3 is TGTGCCAGCAGATCGCGGACAGCGAACTATGGCTACACCTTC.

The CDR3 reads CASSTGGVYEAFF. CDR3 DNA: TGTGCCAGCAGTACCGGGGGGGTTTATGAAGCTTTCTTT. The gene calls are TRBV28 and TRBJ1-1; a weak D match, TRBD1 (5 bases). Trimming cost V 5 bases and J 7 bases, with 14 bases left between them. Germline V gene lookup returns CDR1 MDHEN and CDR2 SYDVKM. The CDR3 extends over 13 amino acids.

The J gene is TRBJ1-1, the V gene TRBV5-1; 7 positions match TRBD1. Trimming took 6 bases from V and 5 from J; bases not matched to a gene: 16. This CDR3 contains 16 residues. Germline CDR1 reads SGHRS; CDR2 reads YFSETQ. CDR3 coding DNA: TGCGCCAGCACCTCTGGACAGGTAACCCAGGGGACTGAAGCTTTCTTT. Encoded protein: CASTSGQVTQGTEAFF.

The J gene is TRBJ2-1, the V gene TRBV7-3, with D unresolved. The CDR3 spans 14 residues. The ends were cut back, 4 bases at V and 0 bases at J, with 7 bases in the middle. The germline V gene has CDR1 SGHTA and CDR2 FQGTGA. The CDR3 DNA follows: TGTGCCAGCAGCTCTCGTAGCTCCTACAATGAGCAGTTCTTC. It is translated as CASSSRSSYNEQFF.

The V gene is TRBV19, the J gene TRBJ1-2; possible D gene TRBD1, 5 bases. Germline V gene sequence: CDR1 LNHDA, CDR2 SQIVND (reference sequence). This CDR3 has 12 residues. Trimming removed 7 bases at V and 7 bases at J, with 13 bases between. CDR3 nucleotide sequence: TGTGCCAGTATGCAGGGATTGAGTGGCTACACCTTC. Its translation is CASMQGLSGYTF.

V gene TRBV11-3 combines with J gene TRBJ2-1, with D maybe TRBD2 (5 bases). The germline V gene has CDR1 SGHNT and CDR2 YENEEA. The CDR3 is 13 residues long. The ends were cut back, 4 bases at V and 9 bases at J, with 13 bases in the middle. The CDR3 DNA reads TGTGCCAGCAGCTCAACCTTGGGGAGTGAGCAGTTCTTC. Encoded protein: CASSSTLGSEQFF.

This clone was detected only a few times. The chain employs TRBV7-9 and TRBJ1-5; 8 bases line up with TRBD1. Unmatched junction bases numbered 7, after V lost 8 bases and J lost 4 bases. This CDR3 has 14 residues. CDR1 is SEHNR and CDR2 is FQNEAQ in the germline V gene (reference sequence). CDR3 in DNA: TGTGCCAGCTCTCAAGGACAGGGAAATCAGCCCCAGCATTTT. Translating it yields CASSQGQGNQPQHF. Full variable domain (missing parts from reference TRBV7-9 and TRBJ1-5): DTGVSQNPRHKITKRGQNVTFRCDPISEHNRLYWYRQTLGQGPEFLTYFQNEAQLEKSRLLSDRFSAERPKGSFSTLEIQRTEQGDSAMYLCASSQGQGNQPQHFGDGTRLSIL.

The chain joins TRBV5-1 to TRBJ2-3, with 12 bases aligning to TRBD2. Unmatched junction bases numbered 9, after V lost 0 bases and J lost 4 bases. Germline CDR1 SGHRS, CDR2 YFSETQ. The CDR3 length is 18 residues. CDR3 nucleotides: TGCGCCAGCAGCTTGGGCCTCTCTAGCGGGAGGGCGGCAGATACGCAGTATTTT. Translation gives CASSLGLSSGRAADTQYF.

The rearrangement joins TRBV28 to TRBJ2-7; TRBD1 agrees at 8 bases. CDR1 and CDR2 from the germline V gene are MDHEN and SYDVKM. The V gene end was trimmed by 7 bases and the J gene end by 2 bases; junction bases not matched to a gene: 7. The CDR3 extends over 14 amino acids. The CDR3: CASIPGQDTYEQYF. CDR3 DNA: TGTGCCAGCATCCCGGGACAGGACACCTACGAGCAGTACTTC.

The genes are TRBV21-1 and TRBJ2-5; no check of the table's D call, TRBD1, against the DNA was made. TRBV21-1 is tagged as a pseudogene. This CDR3 region has 13 residues. CDR3 in amino acids: CASSGQVQETQYF. The CDR3 DNA reads as TGTGCCAGCAGCGGACAGGTCCAAGAGACCCAGTACTTC.

This chain connects TRBV7-2 to TRBJ1-4; D perhaps matches TRBD1 (5 bases). The length of the CDR3 is 14 residues. Germline V CDR1 and CDR2: SGHTA, FQGNSA. With 3 bases removed from V and 7 bases from J, the gap between germline ends came to 12 bases. The CDR3 nucleotides read TGTGCCAGCAGCTTCGGGGGGTTGACTGAAAAACTGTTTTTT. Translated: CASSFGGLTEKLFF. Using reference TRBV7-2 and TRBJ1-4 for the parts outside the CDR3, the full variable domain is GAGVSQSPSNKVTEKGKDVELRCDPISGHTALYWYRQSLGQGLEFLIYFQGNSAPDKSGLPSDRFSAERTGGSVSTLTIQRTQQEDSAVYLCASSFGGLTEKLFFGSGTQLSVL.

The genes are TRBV3-1 (or the pseudogene TRBV3-2) and TRBJ1-5; D is perhaps TRBD1 (6 bases). From germline, CDR1 is LGHDT and CDR2 YNNKEL (reference sequence). The CDR3 contains 15 residues. The V end was cut by 3 bases, the J end by 1 base, with 10 bases between. In DNA form, the CDR3 reads TGTGCCAGCAGCCAGGACAGCAAGAGCAATCAGCCCCAGCATTTT. Translating it yields CASSQDSKSNQPQHF.

V gene TRBV27 combines with J gene TRBJ2-7, with 10 bases identical to TRBD1. The junction had 4 bases not matched to a gene; V was cut back by 5 bases and J by 3 bases. CDR1 and CDR2 (germline): MNHEY, SMNVEV (reference sequence). The CDR3 sequence is 14 residues long. As DNA, the CDR3 is TGTGCCAGCAGTGGGGGACAGGGGAACTACGAGCAGTACTTC. Amino acid sequence: CASSGGQGNYEQYF.

The J gene is TRBJ2-6, the V gene TRBV29-1; the D gene is possibly TRBD1 (8 bases). The V end lost 4 bases, the J end lost 4 bases, and 14 bases lay between the germline ends. CDR1 is SQVTM, CDR2 ANQGSEA, per germline. The length of the CDR3 is 15 residues. The CDR3 DNA reads as TGCAGCGTTGCAACAGGGGGGGCAGGGGCCAACGTCCTGACTTTC. Protein product: CSVATGGAGANVLTF.